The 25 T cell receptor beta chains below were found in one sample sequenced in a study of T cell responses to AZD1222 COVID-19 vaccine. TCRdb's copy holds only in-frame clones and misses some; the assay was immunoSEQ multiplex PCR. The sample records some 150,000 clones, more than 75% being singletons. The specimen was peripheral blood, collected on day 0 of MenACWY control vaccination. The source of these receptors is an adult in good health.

DNA of the CDR3: TGCGCCAGCAGCCCAGGACAGGGGTATAATTCACCCCTCCACTTT. Its protein is CASSPGQGYNSPLHF. V gene TRBV5-1 combines with J gene TRBJ1-6, with 9 bases matching TRBD1. The CDR3 is 15 residues long. From germline, CDR1 is SGHRS and CDR2 YFSETQ. V was pared by 4 bases and J by 4 bases, with 3 bases of the junction left unmatched.

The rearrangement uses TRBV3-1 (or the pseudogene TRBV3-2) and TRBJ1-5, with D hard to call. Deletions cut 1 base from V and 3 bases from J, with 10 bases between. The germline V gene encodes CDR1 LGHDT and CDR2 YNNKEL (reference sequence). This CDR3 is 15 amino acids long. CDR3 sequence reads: CASSQGWGPNQPQHF. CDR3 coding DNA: TGTGCCAGCAGCCAAGGTTGGGGTCCCAATCAGCCCCAGCATTTT.

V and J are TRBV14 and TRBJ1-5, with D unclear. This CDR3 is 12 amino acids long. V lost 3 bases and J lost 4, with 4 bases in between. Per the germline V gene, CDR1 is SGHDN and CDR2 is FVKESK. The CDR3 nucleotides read TGTGCCAGCAGCCATCTTAATCAGCCCCAGCATTTT. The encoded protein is CASSHLNQPQHF.

CDR3 bases: TGTGCCACAGGAGCCTTAGGGTTCGAGCAGTACTTC. Its protein is CATGALGFEQYF. The genes are TRBV10-3 and TRBJ2-7; no firm D call. The CDR3 runs 12 residues. Trimming pared 10 bases from V and 6 bases from J, leaving 16 bases between. Per germline, CDR1 ENHRY and CDR2 SYGVKD.

In nucleotides, the CDR3 is TGTGCCAGTAAGACTAGCGGGTCCCTGGACTCCTACGAGCAGTACTTC. This translates into CASKTSGSLDSYEQYF. The J gene is TRBJ2-7, the V gene TRBV5-5; 10 bases map to TRBD2. The CDR3 loop spans 16 amino acids. CDR1 and CDR2 (germline): SGHKS, YYEKEE (reference sequence). With V trimmed by 8 bases and J by 0 bases, 11 bases remained unmatched.

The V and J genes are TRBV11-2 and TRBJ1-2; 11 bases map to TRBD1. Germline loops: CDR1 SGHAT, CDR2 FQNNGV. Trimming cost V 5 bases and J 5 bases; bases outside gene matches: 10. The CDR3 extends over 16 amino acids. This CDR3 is CASSPDGQGALYGYTF. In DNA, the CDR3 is TGTGCCAGCAGCCCAGACGGACAGGGGGCTTTGTATGGCTACACCTTC. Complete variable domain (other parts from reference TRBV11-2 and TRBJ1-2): EAGVAQSPRYKIIEKRQSVAFWCNPISGHATLYWYQQILGQGPKLLIQFQNNGVVDDSQLPKDRFSAERLKGVDSTLKIQPAKLEDSAVYLCASSPDGQGALYGYTFGSGTRLTVV.

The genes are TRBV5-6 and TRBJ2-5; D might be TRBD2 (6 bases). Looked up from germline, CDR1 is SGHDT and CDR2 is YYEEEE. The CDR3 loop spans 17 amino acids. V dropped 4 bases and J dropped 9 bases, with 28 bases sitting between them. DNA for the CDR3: TGTGCCAGCAGCCTGTCCGGGACTCCACCATCTCGGATGGCCCAGTACTTC. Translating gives CASSLSGTPPSRMAQYF. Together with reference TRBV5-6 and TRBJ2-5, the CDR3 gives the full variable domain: DAGVTQSPTHLIKTRGQQVTLRCSPKSGHDTVSWYQQALGQGPQFIFQYYEEEERQRGNFPDRFSGHQFPNYSSELNVNALLLGDSALYLCASSLSGTPPSRMAQYFGPGTRLLVL.

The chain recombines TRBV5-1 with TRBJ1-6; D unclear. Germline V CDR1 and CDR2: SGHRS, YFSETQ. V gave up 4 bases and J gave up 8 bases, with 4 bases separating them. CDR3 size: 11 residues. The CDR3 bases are TGCGCCAGCAGCATATATTCACCCCTCCACTTT. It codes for CASSIYSPLHF.

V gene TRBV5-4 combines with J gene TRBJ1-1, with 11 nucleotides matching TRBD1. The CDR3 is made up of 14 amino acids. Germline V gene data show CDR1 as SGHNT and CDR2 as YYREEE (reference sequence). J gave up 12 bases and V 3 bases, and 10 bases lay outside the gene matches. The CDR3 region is CASSWGQGDTGSFF. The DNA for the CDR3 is TGTGCCAGCAGCTGGGGACAGGGGGACACCGGGTCTTTCTTT.

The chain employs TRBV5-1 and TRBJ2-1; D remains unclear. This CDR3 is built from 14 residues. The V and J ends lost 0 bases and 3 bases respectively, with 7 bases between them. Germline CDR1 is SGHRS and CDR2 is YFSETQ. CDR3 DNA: TGCGCCAGCAGCTTGGGGGCAATCTACAATGAGCAGTTCTTC. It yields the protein CASSLGAIYNEQFF.

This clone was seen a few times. In nucleotides, the CDR3 is TGTGCCAGCAGTCCTAGTTTTGTTGCAAGGTGGCCCCAGCATTTT. It is translated as CASSPSFVARWPQHF. The V gene is TRBV6-5, the J gene TRBJ1-5, with D unresolved. The V end lost 5 bases, the J end lost 9 bases, and 20 bases lay between the germline ends. The CDR3 extends over 15 amino acids. Germline V gene data show CDR1 as MNHEY and CDR2 as SVGAGI.

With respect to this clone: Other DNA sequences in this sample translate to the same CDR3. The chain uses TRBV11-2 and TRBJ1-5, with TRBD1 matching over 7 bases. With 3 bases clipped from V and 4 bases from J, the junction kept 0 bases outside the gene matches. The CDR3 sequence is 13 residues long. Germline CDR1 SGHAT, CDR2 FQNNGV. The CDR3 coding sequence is TGTGCCAGCAGCTTGGACAGGAATCAGCCCCAGCATTTT. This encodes CASSLDRNQPQHF.

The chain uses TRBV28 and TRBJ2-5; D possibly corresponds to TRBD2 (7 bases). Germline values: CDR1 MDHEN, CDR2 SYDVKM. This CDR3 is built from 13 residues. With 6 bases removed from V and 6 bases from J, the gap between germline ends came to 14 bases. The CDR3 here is CASSGGHIKTQYF. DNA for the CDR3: TGTGCCAGCAGCGGGGGGCATATAAAGACCCAGTACTTC.

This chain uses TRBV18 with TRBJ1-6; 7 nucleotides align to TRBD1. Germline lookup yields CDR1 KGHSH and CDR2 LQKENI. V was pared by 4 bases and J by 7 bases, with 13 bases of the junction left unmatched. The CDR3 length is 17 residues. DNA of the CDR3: TGTGCCAGCTCACTAGCCATTTTGGGACAGCTCAATTCACCCCTCCACTTT. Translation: CASSLAILGQLNSPLHF.

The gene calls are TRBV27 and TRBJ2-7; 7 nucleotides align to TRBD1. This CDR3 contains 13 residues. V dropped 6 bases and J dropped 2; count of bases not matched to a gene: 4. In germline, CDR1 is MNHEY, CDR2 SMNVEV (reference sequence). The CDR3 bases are TGTGCCAGCAGAAAGGGGGCGGCCTACGAGCAGTACGTC. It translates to CASRKGAAYEQYV.

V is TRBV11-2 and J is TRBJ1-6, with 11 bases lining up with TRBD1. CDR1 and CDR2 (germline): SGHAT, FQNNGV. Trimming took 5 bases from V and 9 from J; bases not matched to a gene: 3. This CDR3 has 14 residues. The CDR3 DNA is TGTGCCAGCAGCCCCGGGACAGGGGGTTCACCCCTCCACTTT. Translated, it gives CASSPGTGGSPLHF.

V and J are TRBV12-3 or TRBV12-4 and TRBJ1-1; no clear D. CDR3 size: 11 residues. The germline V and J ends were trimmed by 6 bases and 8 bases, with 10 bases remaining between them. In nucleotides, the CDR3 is TGTGCCAGCAGGCCTACAAAGGAAGCTTTCTTT. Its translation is CASRPTKEAFF.

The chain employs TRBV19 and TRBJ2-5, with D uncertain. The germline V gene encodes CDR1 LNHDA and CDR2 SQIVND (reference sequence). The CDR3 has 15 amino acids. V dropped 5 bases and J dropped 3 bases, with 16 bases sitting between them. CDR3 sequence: CASSPLPGPKETQYF. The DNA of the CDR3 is TGTGCCAGTAGTCCACTCCCCGGGCCCAAAGAGACCCAGTACTTC.

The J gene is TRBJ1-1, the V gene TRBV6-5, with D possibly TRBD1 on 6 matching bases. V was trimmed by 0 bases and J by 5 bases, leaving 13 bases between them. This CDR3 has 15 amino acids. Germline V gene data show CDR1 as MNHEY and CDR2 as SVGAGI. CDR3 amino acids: CASSYSRGRDTEAFF. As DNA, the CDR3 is TGTGCCAGCAGTTACTCGCGGGGGCGCGATACTGAAGCTTTCTTT.

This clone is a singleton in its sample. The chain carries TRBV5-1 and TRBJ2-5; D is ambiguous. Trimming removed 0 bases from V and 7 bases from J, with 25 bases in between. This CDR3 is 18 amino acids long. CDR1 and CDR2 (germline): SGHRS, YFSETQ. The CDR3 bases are TGCGCCAGCAGCTTGGGGATAAGGCTACTGCTTTTGAGAGGGACCCAGTACTTC. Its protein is CASSLGIRLLLLRGTQYF.

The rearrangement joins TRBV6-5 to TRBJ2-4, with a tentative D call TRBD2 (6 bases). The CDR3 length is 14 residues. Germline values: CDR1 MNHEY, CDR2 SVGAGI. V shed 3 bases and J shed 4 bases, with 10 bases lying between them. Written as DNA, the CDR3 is TGTGCCAGCAGTTATCGACGGGGGAAAAACATTCAGTACTTC. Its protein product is CASSYRRGKNIQYF.

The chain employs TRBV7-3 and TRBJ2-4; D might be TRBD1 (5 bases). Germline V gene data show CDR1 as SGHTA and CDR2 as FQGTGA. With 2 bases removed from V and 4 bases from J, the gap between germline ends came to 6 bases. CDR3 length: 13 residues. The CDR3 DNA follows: TGTGCCAGCAGCTTACAGGGAAAAAACATTCAGTACTTC. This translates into CASSLQGKNIQYF.

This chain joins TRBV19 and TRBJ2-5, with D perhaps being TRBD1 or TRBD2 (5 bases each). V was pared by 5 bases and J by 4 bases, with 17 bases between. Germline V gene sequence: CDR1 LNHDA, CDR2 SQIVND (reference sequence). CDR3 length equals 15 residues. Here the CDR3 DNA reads TGTGCCAGTAGTCCTCCGGGGCCTATGGGAGAGACCCAGTACTTC. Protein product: CASSPPGPMGETQYF.

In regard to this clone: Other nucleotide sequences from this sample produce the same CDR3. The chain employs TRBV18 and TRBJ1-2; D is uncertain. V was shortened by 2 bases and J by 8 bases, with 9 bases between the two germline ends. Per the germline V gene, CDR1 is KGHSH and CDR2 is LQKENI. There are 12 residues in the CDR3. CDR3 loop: CASSPEGYGYTF. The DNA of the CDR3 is TGTGCCAGCTCACCAGAGGGATACGGCTACACCTTC.

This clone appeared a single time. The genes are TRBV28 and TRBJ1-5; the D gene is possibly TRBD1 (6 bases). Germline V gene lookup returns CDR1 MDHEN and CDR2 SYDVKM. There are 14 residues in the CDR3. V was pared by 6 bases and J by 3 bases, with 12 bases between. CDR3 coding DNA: TGTGCCAGCAGAACAAGGGGGAACAATCAGCCCCAGCATTTT. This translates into CASRTRGNNQPQHF. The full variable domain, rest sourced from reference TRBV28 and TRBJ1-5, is DVKVTQSSRYLVKRTGEKVFLECVQDMDHENMFWYRQDPGLGLRLIYFSYDVKMKEKGDIPEGYSVSREKKERFSLILESASTNQTSMYLCASRTRGNNQPQHFGDGTRLSIL.